This TCR beta chain was sequenced during a study of CD8 T cells in ankylosing spondylitis. In making TCR beta libraries, quantitative 5'-RACE with molecular barcodes was used. Using its own MiXCR run on the 5' RACE reads, TCRdb lists one record per CDR3 protein. This sample carries 130,000 or so distinct CDR3 sequences, 7% of them seen once, and the ten largest clones take approximately 12%. In its sample, this clonotype was seen a few times. Its antigen is not identified. Whole-study results and caveats: Significant enrichment of disease-linked clones was reported in matched ankylosing spondylitis synovial fluid. Peripheral blood samples showed relatively rare disease-linked clones, and these clones were CD8+. Several highly homologous variants made up a TCR beta motif, and this motif appeared characteristic of ankylosing spondylitis blood.

The source of this sequence is a male donor with ankylosing spondylitis or in good health (not recorded which). The sample consisted of blood, either unsorted or a sorted T cell fraction (not recorded which).

For the CDR3, the DNA is TGTGCCAGCAGTCGACAGGGTCTAGATGTGGATGAGCAGTTCTTC. Translated, it gives CASSRQGLDVDEQFF. The gene calls are TRBV27 and TRBJ2-1, with 7 nucleotides matching TRBD1. The V and J ends lost 5 bases and 8 bases, in that order; junction bases with no gene match: 12. CDR1 MNHEY and CDR2 SMNVEV come from the germline V gene (reference sequence). The CDR3 has 15 residues.